Shown below are 32 T cell receptor beta chains from a single sample sequenced in a study of shared clonotypes between healthy human individuals. Positively selected for CCR7, the CD45RO-negative cells used as naive CD8 cells excluded terminally differentiated effector memory CD45RA+ cells. Sequencing used immunoSEQ multiplex PCR; TCRdb keeps in-frame clones, though not all of them. Counted here are about 2.1 million clones, about 93% occurring once; the ten biggest clones make up roughly 1.7%. Sequencing used naive CD8+ T cells from PBMCs. Every receptor here comes from a man younger than 35 in good health. Some clones in this sample may be carry-over from other donors' samples.

The V and J genes are TRBV11-1 and TRBJ2-7; D possibly matches TRBD1 or TRBD2 (5 bases each). The CDR3 is 14 residues long. V lost 2 bases and J 2 bases, leaving 10 bases between the germline ends. The germline V gene encodes CDR1 SGHAT and CDR2 FQDESV (reference sequence). The CDR3 is CASSLKGPPYEQYF. The CDR3 DNA follows: TGTGCCAGCAGCTTAAAGGGACCGCCCTACGAGCAGTACTTC.

This chain's CDR3 is CASSTPPQDTQYF. The DNA for the CDR3 is TGTGCCAGTAGTACCCCTCCCCAAGATACGCAGTATTTT. The rearrangement joins TRBV19 to TRBJ2-3, with D hard to call. The CDR3 consists of 13 residues. Germline V gene data show CDR1 as LNHDA and CDR2 as SQIVND (reference sequence). Trimming cost V 4 bases and J 5 bases, with 10 bases left between them.

V is TRBV7-3 and J is TRBJ2-6; no clear D. CDR1 SGHTA and CDR2 FQGTGA come from the germline V gene. The CDR3 is made up of 16 amino acids. Between the trimmed V and J ends, which lost 2 bases and 0 bases, there was a span of 8 bases. The CDR3 here is CASSLLGYSGANVLTF. Here the CDR3 DNA reads TGTGCCAGCAGCTTACTTGGATACTCTGGGGCCAACGTCCTGACTTTC.

Comment on this clone: Different DNA sequences within this sample yield the same CDR3. This chain joins TRBV27 and TRBJ1-2; D remains unclear. The germline V and J ends were trimmed by 4 bases and 2 bases, with 8 bases remaining between them. The germline CDR1 and CDR2 sequences are MNHEY and SMNVEV (reference sequence). The CDR3 loop spans 13 amino acids. The CDR3 spells CASSSTVNYGYTF. In nucleotides, the CDR3 is TGTGCCAGCAGTTCGACCGTGAACTATGGCTACACCTTC.

The CDR3 coding sequence is TGTGCCAGCAGCGGCAGGGGGCCTGGGGCCAACGTCCTGACTTTC. It is translated as CASSGRGPGANVLTF. The chain has TRBV7-7 and TRBJ2-6; TRBD1 agrees at 8 bases. The CDR3 spans 15 residues. Germline CDR1 is SSHAT and CDR2 is FNYEAQ (reference sequence). Trimming removed 5 bases from V and 2 bases from J; junction bases left unmatched: 2.

Points on this clone: Other DNA variants within this sample encode the same CDR3. V and J are TRBV5-5 and TRBJ1-5, with 7 bases aligning to TRBD1. From germline, CDR1 is SGHKS and CDR2 YYEKEE (reference sequence). CDR3 length: 15 amino acids. V shed 0 bases and J 3 bases; nucleotides not matched to a gene: 3. DNA of the CDR3: TGTGCCAGCAGCTTGGTACAGGGGTCCAATCAGCCCCAGCATTTT. It yields the protein CASSLVQGSNQPQHF.

V usage is TRBV27 and J usage is TRBJ1-4, with D possibly TRBD1 on 6 matching bases. The CDR3 spans 15 residues. The germline V gene has CDR1 MNHEY and CDR2 SMNVEV (reference sequence). V lost 5 bases and J lost 3, with 13 bases in between. CDR3 amino acids: CASSPTGGANEKLFF. The CDR3 bases are TGTGCCAGCAGTCCGACAGGTGGGGCTAATGAAAAACTGTTTTTT.

V is TRBV5-1 and J is TRBJ2-5; 9 bases are a match to TRBD2. Per germline, CDR1 SGHRS and CDR2 YFSETQ. The length of the CDR3 is 17 residues. Trimming cost V 1 base and J 5 bases; bases outside gene matches: 12. The CDR3 loop is CASSLLPWREGHETQYF. DNA of the CDR3: TGCGCCAGCAGCTTGCTCCCGTGGCGGGAGGGCCATGAGACCCAGTACTTC.

With respect to this clone: At the DNA level, this CDR3 is encoded by other sequences in the same sample as well. The chain carries TRBV9 and TRBJ2-7; 8 bases line up with TRBD2. Germline assignment: CDR1 SGDLS and CDR2 YYNGEE. This CDR3 contains 14 residues. With V trimmed by 0 bases and J by 4 bases, 3 bases remained unmatched. CDR3 residues: CASSVAGGPYEQYF. As DNA, the CDR3 is TGTGCCAGCAGCGTAGCGGGAGGGCCGTACGAGCAGTACTTC. Full variable domain (remainder filled in from reference TRBV9 and TRBJ2-7): DSGVTQTPKHLITATGQRVTLRCSPRSGDLSVYWYQQSLDQGLQFLIQYYNGEERAKGNILERFSAQQFPDLHSELNLSSLELGDSALYFCASSVAGGPYEQYFGPGTRLTVT.

J is TRBJ2-7 and V is TRBV2; D is undetermined. Germline V CDR1 and CDR2: SNHLY, FYNNEI. This CDR3 is built from 14 residues. With 4 bases removed from V and 5 bases from J, the gap between germline ends came to 15 bases. The CDR3 spells CASSGGRFGDEQYF. CDR3 DNA: TGTGCCAGCAGTGGCGGACGCTTCGGCGACGAGCAGTACTTC.

Concerning this clone: Other DNA sequences of this sample code for an identical CDR3. The chain couples TRBV11-2 to TRBJ2-1; D call uncertain. The V gene lost 3 bases and the J gene lost 0 bases, with 6 bases spanning the gap. Per germline, CDR1 SGHAT and CDR2 FQNNGV. The CDR3 loop spans 14 amino acids. Here the CDR3 DNA reads TGTGCCAGCAGCTTCGGAAGCTCCTACAATGAGCAGTTCTTC. This translates into CASSFGSSYNEQFF.

The chain combines TRBV9 with TRBJ2-1; 12 bases are shared with TRBD2. The CDR3 has 18 amino acids. Germline V CDR1 and CDR2: SGDLS, YYNGEE. The junction had 12 bases not matched to a gene; V was cut back by 2 bases and J by 6 bases. The chain's CDR3 is CASSVAETSGSRTNEQFF. For the CDR3, the DNA is TGTGCCAGCAGCGTCGCTGAGACTAGCGGGAGCAGGACCAATGAGCAGTTCTTC.

As to this clone: The sample has other DNA sequences that encode this CDR3 too. V gene TRBV19 combines with J gene TRBJ2-7, with 9 bases identical to TRBD1. V lost 3 bases, J lost 1 base, and 4 bases stayed unmatched. In germline, CDR1 is LNHDA, CDR2 SQIVND (reference sequence). This CDR3 comprises 15 residues. CDR3 DNA sequence: TGTGCCAGTAGTATTGGGACAGGGAATTCCTACGAGCAGTACTTC. Its protein product is CASSIGTGNSYEQYF.

V gene TRBV4-2 combines with J gene TRBJ2-5, with 16 bases identical to TRBD2. J was trimmed by 2 bases and V by 4 bases; bases with no gene match: 1. The CDR3 has 16 amino acids. CDR1 and CDR2 from the germline V gene are LGHNA and YNFKEQ. CDR3 nucleotide sequence: TGTGCCAGCAGCCCGGGACTAGCGGGAGGGCAAGAGACCCAGTACTTC. It yields the protein CASSPGLAGGQETQYF.

This clone was detected only once. The rearrangement uses TRBV7-2 and TRBJ1-5; 7 nucleotides match TRBD1. The CDR3 contains 15 residues. Trimming took 5 bases from V and 2 from J; bases not matched to a gene: 6. Germline V lookup: CDR1 SGHTA, CDR2 FQGNSA. The CDR3 is CASSTGVGGNQPQHF. The CDR3 nucleotides are TGTGCCAGCAGCACAGGGGTTGGAGGCAATCAGCCCCAGCATTTT.

V and J are TRBV29-1 and TRBJ1-4; the D is unclear. Germline values: CDR1 SQVTM, CDR2 ANQGSEA. The CDR3 covers 13 residues. V lost 7 bases to trimming and J lost 0 bases, with 9 bases between them. CDR3 sequence: CSASFATNEKLFF. CDR3 coding DNA: TGCAGCGCCTCCTTTGCAACTAATGAAAAACTGTTTTTT.

The rearrangement joins TRBV19 to TRBJ1-1; the D gene is possibly TRBD1 (5 bases). With 5 bases removed from V and 5 bases from J, the gap between germline ends came to 18 bases. There are 15 residues in the CDR3. CDR1 is LNHDA, CDR2 SQIVND, per germline (reference sequence). CDR3 DNA sequence: TGTGCCAGTAGTTGGGAGAAGGGGCTCGTTACTGAAGCTTTCTTT. It translates to CASSWEKGLVTEAFF.

V is TRBV28 and J is TRBJ1-1; D remains unclear. This CDR3 is 14 amino acids long. V lost 6 bases and J lost 0, with 11 bases in between. The germline CDR1 and CDR2 sequences are MDHEN and SYDVKM. CDR3 nucleotides: TGTGCCAGCAGGCTCACAGAAATGAACACTGAAGCTTTCTTT. Translated, it gives CASRLTEMNTEAFF.

This clone was seen just once. This sequence joins TRBV6-6 and TRBJ2-7; tentative D call: TRBD2 (5 bases). With 0 bases removed from V and 4 bases from J, the gap between germline ends came to 10 bases. CDR1 is MNHNY, CDR2 SVGAGI, per germline (reference sequence). The CDR3 consists of 14 residues. CDR3 in amino acids: CASSYSPAGYEQYF. CDR3 coding DNA: TGTGCCAGCAGTTACTCTCCCGCGGGTTACGAGCAGTACTTC.

The rearrangement uses TRBV5-1 and TRBJ2-7; 9 bases map to TRBD1. This CDR3 region has 18 residues. CDR1 and CDR2 (germline): SGHRS, YFSETQ. The V gene end was trimmed by 4 bases and the J gene end by 0 bases; junction bases not matched to a gene: 14. CDR3 DNA: TGCGCCAGCAGCACGGAAGGACAGGGGTCTTACCGCTCCTACGAGCAGTACTTC. Its protein product is CASSTEGQGSYRSYEQYF. The full variable domain, rest sourced from reference TRBV5-1 and TRBJ2-7, is KAGVTQTPRYLIKTRGQQVTLSCSPISGHRSVSWYQQTPGQGLQFLFEYFSETQRNKGNFPGRFSGRQFSNSRSEMNVSTLELGDSALYLCASSTEGQGSYRSYEQYFGPGTRLTVT.

The chain uses TRBV13 and TRBJ2-3; D unclear. Trimming left V 4 bases short and J 6 bases short, with 20 bases between. There are 16 residues in the CDR3. Germline values: CDR1 PRHDT, CDR2 FYEKMQ (reference sequence). The CDR3 DNA is TGTGCCAGCAGCTCCCTCCTCATGCCCCCACCTGATACGCAGTATTTT. This gives the protein CASSSLLMPPPDTQYF.

The gene calls are TRBV18 and TRBJ2-4; 7 nucleotides align to TRBD2. This CDR3 contains 16 residues. Germline assignment: CDR1 KGHSH and CDR2 LQKENI. J was trimmed by 13 bases and V by 3 bases; bases with no gene match: 18. The CDR3 sequence: CASSPSTGFGGYEQYF. The DNA for the CDR3 is TGTGCCAGCTCACCGTCTACGGGGTTCGGGGGGTACGAACAGTACTTC.

This chain uses TRBV9 with TRBJ1-4; TRBD1 aligns across 7 bases. Germline V gives CDR1 SGDLS, CDR2 YYNGEE. V shed 3 bases and J 4 bases; nucleotides not matched to a gene: 6. The CDR3 spans 15 residues. The CDR3: CASSAETGHNEKLFF. CDR3 DNA: TGTGCCAGCAGCGCTGAGACAGGGCATAATGAAAAACTGTTTTTT.

The genes are TRBV30 and TRBJ1-2; the D gene is possibly TRBD1 (6 bases). Between the trimmed V and J ends, which lost 3 bases and 7 bases, there was a span of 18 bases. In germline, CDR1 is GTSNPN, CDR2 SVGIG (reference sequence). The CDR3 length is 14 residues. CDR3 nucleotides: TGTGCCTGGAGCGGTCAGGGGATATTAGGTGGCTACACCTTC. Residues: CAWSGQGILGGYTF.

The chain is built from TRBV5-8 and TRBJ2-1; possibly TRBD1 for D (5 bases). This CDR3 region has 11 residues. The V gene lost 9 bases and the J gene lost 7 bases, with 11 bases spanning the gap. CDR1 and CDR2 (germline): SGHTS, YDEGEE. The CDR3 nucleotides are TGTGCCACCTCCCAGGGAAATGAGCAGTTCTTC. It specifies CATSQGNEQFF. The full variable domain, completed using reference TRBV5-8 and TRBJ2-1, is EAGVTQSPTHLIKTRGQQATLRCSPISGHTSVYWYQQALGLGLQFLLWYDEGEERNRGNFPPRFSGRQFPNYSSELNVNALELEDSALYLCATSQGNEQFFGPGTRLTVL.

This rearrangement joins TRBV19 to TRBJ2-7; maybe TRBD1 (6 bases). V lost 1 base and J lost 4, with 14 bases in between. Germline assignment: CDR1 LNHDA and CDR2 SQIVND (reference sequence). The CDR3 contains 15 residues. The CDR3 region has the DNA TGTGCCAGTAGTATAGTCCCCGGGACAACTTACGAGCAGTACTTC. This translates into CASSIVPGTTYEQYF.

The J gene is TRBJ2-7, the V gene TRBV29-1, with TRBD2 identical over 11 bases. Per germline, CDR1 SQVTM and CDR2 ANQGSEA. The CDR3 spans 14 residues. Unmatched junction bases numbered 9, after V lost 5 bases and J lost 6 bases. CDR3 coding DNA: TGCAGCGTTCCGATAGCGGGAGGGCCGTGCGAGCAGTACTTC. Protein product: CSVPIAGGPCEQYF.

V is TRBV28 and J is TRBJ1-1, with D perhaps matching TRBD1 (5 bases). V was pared by 1 base and J by 6 bases, with 12 bases between. Germline CDR1 is MDHEN and CDR2 is SYDVKM. The CDR3 sequence is 14 residues long. As DNA, the CDR3 is TGTGCCAGCAGTTTATCGGGGGAAATCCCTGAAGCTTTCTTT. It specifies CASSLSGEIPEAFF.

The V gene is TRBV9, the J gene TRBJ2-7; D possibly corresponds to TRBD2 (6 bases). CDR3 length: 15 residues. Germline CDR1 is SGDLS and CDR2 is YYNGEE. The V end was cut by 4 bases, the J end by 3 bases, with 17 bases between. CDR3 residues: CASSPSGLASYEQYF. In nucleotides, the CDR3 is TGTGCCAGCAGCCCCAGCGGTCTAGCGAGCTACGAGCAGTACTTC.

This chain links TRBV5-6 with TRBJ2-5; TRBD2 is a possible D gene (5 bases). Germline V gives CDR1 SGHDT, CDR2 YYEEEE. The CDR3 sequence is 14 residues long. Trimming pared 0 bases from V and 7 bases from J, leaving 13 bases between. In nucleotides, the CDR3 is TGTGCCAGCAGCTTGGATGGGGAGTTGGGGACCCAGTACTTC. Its protein product is CASSLDGELGTQYF.

The chain uses TRBV6-5 and TRBJ2-7; maybe TRBD1 (6 bases). This CDR3 contains 15 residues. CDR1 MNHEY and CDR2 SVGAGI come from the germline V gene. Trimming shortened V by 0 bases and J by 6 bases, and 15 bases separated the two germline ends. This chain's CDR3 is CASSYSLQGLGEQYF. Written as DNA, the CDR3 is TGTGCCAGCAGTTACTCGCTACAGGGATTAGGCGAGCAGTACTTC.

The CDR3 region has the DNA TGTGCCACCAGGATGGGGGGTATAGGGACTGAAGCTTTCTTT. It encodes CATRMGGIGTEAFF. The chain is built from TRBV6-6 and TRBJ1-1; tentative D call: TRBD1 (5 bases). The CDR3 has 14 residues. Trimming shortened V by 10 bases and J by 5 bases, and 20 bases separated the two germline ends. The germline V gene has CDR1 MNHNY and CDR2 SVGAGI (reference sequence).